The next 24 T cell receptor beta chains were all read from a single sample in a study of OX40 agonist ivuxolimab in advanced cancers. Method: immunoSEQ multiplex PCR; TCRdb's copy keeps in-frame clones and lacks some. The sample includes some 100,000 clones, 80% to 90% seen only once; the top ten take about 0.82%. Sequencing used CD4+ or CD8+ T cells sorted from blood, obtained in a trial of the OX40 agonist ivuxolimab. The receptors were sampled from an adult with an advanced solid tumor such as melanoma, head and neck, liver or kidney cancer.

The CDR3 region is CASSSPRSPGYGYTF. The CDR3 coding sequence is TGTGCCAGCAGTTCCCCCCGGAGTCCTGGCTATGGCTACACCTTC. This sequence joins TRBV6-5 and TRBJ1-2; no clear D. The CDR3 is 15 residues long. Germline V lookup: CDR1 MNHEY, CDR2 SVGAGI. Trimming removed 4 bases from V and 4 bases from J, with 16 bases in between.

The chain carries TRBV7-2 and TRBJ1-2; 9 positions agree with TRBD1. CDR1 and CDR2 (germline): SGHTA, FQGNSA. The V gene end was trimmed by 5 bases and the J gene end by 7 bases; junction bases not matched to a gene: 11. CDR3 length: 15 residues. DNA for the CDR3: TGTGCCAGCAGCCTCTTACAGGGGGCAATTTCTGGCTACACCTTC. Translated: CASSLLQGAISGYTF.

This clone was detected once. The DNA of the CDR3 is TGCGCCAGCAGCCAAGTTCGCGGTTACAATGAGCAGTTCTTC. This encodes CASSQVRGYNEQFF. The rearrangement uses TRBV4-3 and TRBJ2-1; no firm D call. V lost 1 base to trimming and J lost 4 bases, with 8 bases between them. The CDR3 has 14 residues. The germline CDR1 and CDR2 sequences are LGHNA and YSLEER.

This CDR3 reads CASSLKDQGSGTNTGELFF. The CDR3, as DNA: TGTGCCAGCAGTTTGAAGGACCAGGGCTCCGGAACGAACACCGGGGAGCTGTTTTTT. The genes are TRBV27 and TRBJ2-2; possible D gene TRBD1, 5 bases. This CDR3 is built from 19 residues. Trimming removed 3 bases from V and 0 bases from J, with 20 bases in between. Germline V gene lookup returns CDR1 MNHEY and CDR2 SMNVEV (reference sequence).

The chain uses TRBV7-9 and TRBJ1-1, with D possibly matching TRBD1 (6 bases). CDR1 is SEHNR and CDR2 is FQNEAQ in the germline V gene (reference sequence). The V and J ends lost 1 base and 4 bases respectively, with 13 bases between them. The CDR3 is 15 amino acids. CDR3 amino acids: CASSLGSGGGTEAFF. The CDR3, as DNA: TGTGCCAGCAGCTTAGGAAGCGGAGGGGGCACTGAAGCTTTCTTT.

The V call is TRBV4-2, the J call TRBJ2-3; TRBD2 matches 10 bases. V lost 9 bases, J lost 6 bases, and 12 bases stayed unmatched. CDR1 is LGHNA and CDR2 is YNFKEQ in the germline V gene. The CDR3 is 15 amino acids. CDR3 DNA: TGTGCCAGTAGTCTAGCGGGAGAGGAGTCCGATACGCAGTATTTT. This translates into CASSLAGEESDTQYF.

The chain couples TRBV21-1 to TRBJ2-7; the DNA was not compared with TRBD2, the D call given in the table. TRBV21-1 is reported as a pseudogene. This CDR3 region has 13 residues. The CDR3 region has the DNA TGTGCCAGCAGCAAAGAGAGGGACTACGAGCAGTACGTC. Translation gives CASSKERDYEQYV.

The chain has TRBV9 and TRBJ2-3, with TRBD1 matching 8 bases. CDR3 length: 14 residues. Germline values: CDR1 SGDLS, CDR2 YYNGEE. The junction had 5 bases not matched to a gene; V was cut back by 4 bases and J by 4 bases. CDR3 residues: CASSLRDRPDTQYF. As DNA, the CDR3 is TGTGCCAGCAGCCTTCGGGACAGGCCAGATACGCAGTATTTT.

V is TRBV4-2 and J is TRBJ2-1, with 13 positions matching TRBD2. There are 17 residues in the CDR3. Germline CDR1 and CDR2: LGHNA and YNFKEQ. With V trimmed by 1 base and J by 0 bases, 0 bases remained unmatched. CDR3 loop: CASSQGTSGSSYNEQFF. The CDR3 DNA reads as TGTGCCAGCAGCCAAGGGACTAGCGGGAGCTCCTACAATGAGCAGTTCTTC.

This chain links TRBV19 with TRBJ1-4; no firm D call. Germline V gene lookup returns CDR1 LNHDA and CDR2 SQIVND (reference sequence). The CDR3 has 14 amino acids. Trimming pared 9 bases from V and 0 bases from J, leaving 11 bases between. The CDR3 DNA reads TGTGCCAGCCGTCGGGGATCAACTAATGAAAAACTGTTTTTT. Translated, it gives CASRRGSTNEKLFF. Full variable domain (outside the CDR3, taken from reference TRBV19 and TRBJ1-4): DGGITQSPKYLFRKEGQNVTLSCEQNLNHDAMYWYRQDPGQGLRLIYYSQIVNDFQKGDIAEGYSVSREKKESFPLTVTSAQKNPTAFYLCASRRGSTNEKLFFGSGTQLSVL.

Only a few counts were recorded for this clone. The V gene is TRBV19, the J gene TRBJ2-3; D unresolved. The CDR3 has 12 residues. Deletions cut 8 bases from V and 3 bases from J, with 9 bases between. The germline gives CDR1 LNHDA, CDR2 SQIVND (reference sequence). CDR3 sequence (DNA): TGTGCCAGTGGAAGAGCGACAGATACGCAGTATTTT. Residues: CASGRATDTQYF.

The rearrangement joins TRBV5-1 to TRBJ2-3; D gene unclear. This CDR3 region has 15 residues. CDR1 SGHRS and CDR2 YFSETQ come from the germline V gene. Trimming pared 0 bases from V and 5 bases from J, leaving 13 bases between. CDR3: CASSLAEGYGDTQYF. The DNA of the CDR3 is TGCGCCAGCAGCTTGGCCGAAGGATATGGAGATACGCAGTATTTT.

The V call is TRBV6-1, the J call TRBJ2-2; TRBD2 might be the D (5 bases). With 3 bases removed from V and 7 bases from J, the gap between germline ends came to 12 bases. Germline V gives CDR1 MNHNS, CDR2 SASEGT. The CDR3 contains 14 residues. CDR3 loop: CASSDIPGVGELFF. CDR3 in DNA: TGTGCCAGCAGTGATATTCCCGGGGTCGGGGAGCTGTTTTTT.

The chain couples TRBV18 to TRBJ1-1, with a weak D call TRBD1 (5 bases). The V and J ends lost 3 bases and 1 base respectively, with 12 bases between them. Germline V gives CDR1 KGHSH, CDR2 LQKENI. This CDR3 spans 15 amino acids. DNA of the CDR3: TGTGCCAGCTCACCGGAATTGACAGAGAACACTGAAGCTTTCTTT. Protein: CASSPELTENTEAFF.

V usage is TRBV18 and J usage is TRBJ1-2; weak D call: TRBD1 (6 bases). CDR1 KGHSH and CDR2 LQKENI come from the germline V gene. This CDR3 is 14 amino acids long. Trimming shortened V by 3 bases and J by 3 bases, and 11 bases separated the two germline ends. The CDR3 protein is CASSPTDSHYGYTF. The CDR3 nucleotides are TGTGCCAGCTCACCGACGGACAGCCACTATGGCTACACCTTC.

This chain uses TRBV5-1 with TRBJ1-3, with TRBD1 as a possible D gene (5 bases). The CDR3 runs 18 residues. V was clipped by 5 bases and J by 0 bases, with 21 bases between them. Germline lookup yields CDR1 SGHRS and CDR2 YFSETQ. The CDR3 spells CASSLKSTLQGSGNTIYF. The CDR3 nucleotides are TGCGCCAGCAGTTTAAAAAGCACCCTCCAGGGCTCTGGAAACACCATATATTTT.

V is TRBV29-1 and J is TRBJ2-5; TRBD2 might be the D (5 bases). V was clipped by 7 bases and J by 1 base, with 10 bases between them. The CDR3 loop spans 12 amino acids. From germline, CDR1 is SQVTM and CDR2 ANQGSEA. The chain's CDR3 is CSARVLQETQYF. CDR3 sequence (DNA): TGCAGCGCGAGGGTGCTCCAAGAGACCCAGTACTTC.

The chain uses TRBV2 and TRBJ1-4; D call uncertain. CDR1 is SNHLY and CDR2 is FYNNEI in the germline V gene. The V end lost 1 base, the J end lost 4 bases, and 7 bases lay between the germline ends. The CDR3 has 14 residues. CDR3 region: CASSEERFNEKLFF. DNA for the CDR3: TGTGCCAGCAGTGAAGAGAGGTTTAATGAAAAACTGTTTTTT.

The CDR3 DNA is TGTGCCAGCAGCCCACTAGGGACAGCGAACACCGGGGAGCTGTTTTTT. Its protein is CASSPLGTANTGELFF. The V gene is TRBV14, the J gene TRBJ2-2, with 7 bases matching TRBD1. This CDR3 is built from 16 residues. The V segment lost 4 bases and the J segment 0 bases; nucleotides outside the gene matches: 5. In germline, CDR1 is SGHDN, CDR2 FVKESK.

V and J are TRBV5-4 and TRBJ2-1; D call uncertain. The CDR3 sequence is 13 residues long. Germline CDR1 reads SGHNT; CDR2 reads YYREEE (reference sequence). With 0 bases removed from V and 9 bases from J, the gap between germline ends came to 10 bases. The CDR3, as DNA: TGTGCCAGCAGCTTGGTCGCATTGCCTGAGCAGTTCTTC. Protein sequence: CASSLVALPEQFF.

The chain has TRBV7-9 and TRBJ2-7, with D perhaps matching TRBD2 (6 bases). V lost 5 bases, J lost 4 bases, and 9 bases lay in between. The CDR3 runs 12 residues. Germline lookup yields CDR1 SEHNR and CDR2 FQNEAQ (reference sequence). DNA of the CDR3: TGTGCCAGCAGCGCCGGGGGTTACGAGCAGTACTTC. This sequence encodes CASSAGGYEQYF.

The chain uses TRBV30 and TRBJ2-3; 10 nucleotides align to TRBD2. V shed 5 bases and J 2 bases; nucleotides not matched to a gene: 4. The germline gives CDR1 GTSNPN, CDR2 SVGIG (reference sequence). The CDR3 is made up of 14 amino acids. CDR3 coding DNA: TGTGCCTGGGGACTAGCGGCATACACAGATACGCAGTATTTT. Its translation: CAWGLAAYTDTQYF.

V gene TRBV7-3 combines with J gene TRBJ2-1; D gene unclear. The CDR3 is made up of 13 amino acids. CDR1 is SGHTA, CDR2 FQGTGA, per germline. V was cut by 2 bases and J by 8 bases, with 10 bases left in between. The CDR3: CASSLAGLDEQFF. CDR3 in DNA: TGTGCCAGCAGCTTAGCAGGTCTCGATGAGCAGTTCTTC. Variable domain in full (rest from reference TRBV7-3 and TRBJ2-1): GAGVSQTPSNKVTEKGKYVELRCDPISGHTALYWYRQSLGQGPEFLIYFQGTGAADDSGLPNDRFFAVRPEGSVSTLKIQRTERGDSAVYLCASSLAGLDEQFFGPGTRLTVL.

The chain combines TRBV5-8 with TRBJ1-5, with 8 bases that match TRBD1. V gave up 4 bases and J gave up 5 bases; unmatched junction bases: 2. This CDR3 spans 13 amino acids. The germline CDR1 and CDR2 sequences are SGHTS and YDEGEE. CDR3 nucleotides: TGTGCCAGCAGCCAGGACAGGGATCAGCCCCAGCATTTT. This translates into CASSQDRDQPQHF.